This T cell receptor beta chain derives from a study of T cells in Graves' hyperthyroidism and ophthalmopathy. Study observations and caveats: Model output signaled ophthalmopathy a median around 5.9 months ahead of onset.

The CDR3 extends over 16 amino acids. J was trimmed by 2 bases and V by 3 bases; bases with no gene match: 7. Germline assignment: CDR1 SNHLY and CDR2 FYNNEI. Regions amplified from RNA transcripts were the TCR beta CDR3 regions. The TCR CDR3 first-round RT-PCR relied on the HTBI primer set. In TCRdb, the multiplex PCR reads were re-called with MiXCR into one record per CDR3 protein. Among a few hundred thousand distinct CDR3 sequences, roughly 46% were seen once, and the ten largest hold around 19%. A remark on this clonotype: The antigen is unknown.

The rearrangement uses TRBV2 and TRBJ1-5; 7 bases fit TRBD1. Specimen: peripheral blood or thyroid tissue (not recorded which). The TCR originated in an adult woman with Graves' disease, either hyperthyroidism or ophthalmopathy (not recorded which). DNA for the CDR3: TGTGCCAGCAGTGAGCGACAGGGTTTTGGCAATCAGCCCCAGCATTTT. Its translation is CASSERQGFGNQPQHF.